This TCR beta chain comes out of a study of shared clonotypes between healthy human individuals. Notes on the study in general: The sole specimen, blood, was sampled, and tissue repertoires likely differ. Four donors showed sharing of around 5% of naive CD4 clonotypes. The four-donor shared clonotypes exceeded non-shared clonotypes in generation probability, with non-shared ones scoring lower.

The V end was cut by 0 bases, the J end by 8 bases, with 8 bases between. The CDR3 length is 13 residues. Germline CDR1 SGHDN, CDR2 FVKESK. Points on this clone: Its specificity is unknown.

Evenly divided among several immunoSEQ plates was the genomic DNA of each subset. The method was immunoSEQ multiplex PCR; TCRdb's version includes in-frame clones alone and lacks a portion of them. The sample yields approximately 1,500,000 clones, approximately 97% seen once. Material: naive CD4+ T cells sorted from blood. Sample subset: CD45RA+ positively selected. This chain links TRBV14 with TRBJ2-1; D is possibly TRBD2 (5 bases). This TCR was sampled from a man aged 30 to 45 in good health. The CDR3: CASSQDARDEQFF. The CDR3 DNA is TGTGCCAGCAGCCAAGATGCGAGGGATGAGCAGTTCTTC.